This T cell receptor beta chain was sequenced during a study of blood T cell repertoires in COVID-19. Across the study: The United States, Italy and Spain provided the acute and convalescent COVID-19 samples. From T cells, B-cell-depleted T cells, or PBMCs came the material, which was cDNA or gDNA.

Original data processing: Estimates of nucleated cell counts were drawn from the amplification of reference gene primers. The table came from immunoSEQ multiplex PCR; TCRdb's copy has only in-frame clones and leaves some out. That table gives V, J and clone size, and the DNA gave D and trimming. The sample carries some 350,000 clones, more than 85% recorded once. Germline CDR1 and CDR2: DFQATT and SNEGSKA (reference sequence). The CDR3 is made up of 15 amino acids. With V trimmed by 3 bases and J by 0 bases, 7 bases remained unmatched. The TCR originated in a human donor in a cohort sampled during active COVID-19. The source material was peripheral blood. This chain links TRBV20-1 with TRBJ2-7, with 8 bases matching TRBD2. Here the CDR3 reads CSASLGLEGSYEQYF. The CDR3 DNA sequence: TGCAGTGCTAGTTTGGGACTAGAGGGCTCCTACGAGCAGTACTTC.